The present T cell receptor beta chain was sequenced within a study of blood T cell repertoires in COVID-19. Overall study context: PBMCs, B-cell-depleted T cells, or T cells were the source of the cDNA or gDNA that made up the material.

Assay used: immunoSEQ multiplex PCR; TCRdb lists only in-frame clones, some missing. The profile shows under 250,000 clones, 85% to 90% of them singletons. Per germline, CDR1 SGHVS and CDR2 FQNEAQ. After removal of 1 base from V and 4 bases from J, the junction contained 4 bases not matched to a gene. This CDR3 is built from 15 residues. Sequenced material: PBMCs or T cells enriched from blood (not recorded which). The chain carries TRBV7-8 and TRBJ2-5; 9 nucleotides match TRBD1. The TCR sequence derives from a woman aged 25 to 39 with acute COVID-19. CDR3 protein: CASSLVGTGLETQYF. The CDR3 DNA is TGTGCCAGCAGCTTAGTTGGGACAGGGTTAGAGACCCAGTACTTC.